A selection of T cell receptor beta chains follows, all from one sample in a study of cytotoxic CD8 clonotypes in ibrutinib-treated CLL. Sequenced by immunoSEQ multiplex PCR; TCRdb stores in-frame clones only, minus some. The sample records 33,000 or so clones, roughly 49% being singletons. The material sequenced was PBMCs, taken before ibrutinib treatment. Every receptor here comes from a human donor with chronic lymphocytic leukemia. CDR3s include the opening cysteine and the closing phenylalanine or tryptophan. The order of the fields is D gene, V gene, clone size, J gene, CDR3 length, CDR3 DNA, CDR3 protein. D genes are given only for firm matches. Expanded clones are given a class, and other clones once, few, many or no size at all.

D: -
V: TRBV7-3
size: -
J: TRBJ2-2
length: 17
DNA: TGTGCCAGCAGCCGAGCCCCTAGCACTATGAACACCGGGGAGCTGTTTTTT
CDR3: CASSRAPSTMNTGELFF

D: -
V: TRBV11-2
size: few
J: TRBJ2-7
length: 14
DNA: TGTGCCAGCAGCTTACTTTCTGGGCAATACGAGCAGTACTTC
CDR3: CASSLLSGQYEQYF

D: TRBD1
V: TRBV11-2
size: -
J: TRBJ2-1
length: 16
DNA: TGTGCCAGCAGGGAGTGGGACAGGGCCGTCGACAATGAGCAGTTCTTC
CDR3: CASREWDRAVDNEQFF

D: -
V: TRBV28
size: -
J: TRBJ1-6
length: 18
DNA: TGTGCCAGCAGTACCCATTTTAGTGGTGATAGATATAATTCACCCCTCCACTTT
CDR3: CASSTHFSGDRYNSPLHF

D: TRBD1
V: TRBV9
size: few
J: TRBJ1-2
length: 17
DNA: TGTGCCAGCAGCGCTAACCCACAGGGGATAAGGAACTATGGCTACACCTTC
CDR3: CASSANPQGIRNYGYTF

D: TRBD2
V: TRBV6-5
size: -
J: TRBJ2-7
length: 16
DNA: TGTGCCAGCAGTTATTTAGGACTAGCGGGGTCCTACGAGCAGTACTTC
CDR3: CASSYLGLAGSYEQYF

D: -
V: TRBV7-8
size: -
J: TRBJ2-3
length: 16
DNA: TGTGCCAGCAGCTCCAGGCCCGGGGCAGTCGCAGATACGCAGTATTTT
CDR3: CASSSRPGAVADTQYF

D: TRBD2
V: TRBV19
size: -
J: TRBJ2-5
length: 11
DNA: TGTGCCAGTTATAGCGGGGTGGCCCAGTACTTC
CDR3: CASYSGVAQYF

D: TRBD2
V: TRBV30
size: few
J: TRBJ2-1
length: 14
DNA: TGTGCCTGGGGCAGCGGGGGGCCGGGCTTAGAGCAGTTCTTC
CDR3: CAWGSGGPGLEQFF

D: -
V: TRBV6-1
size: -
J: TRBJ1-6
length: 13
DNA: TGTGCCAGCGGAACAGGACCTTTATGGCCCCTCCACTTT
CDR3: CASGTGPLWPLHF

D: TRBD1
V: TRBV2
size: -
J: TRBJ2-3
length: 17
DNA: TGTGCCAGCACTCATCCAAGCCGGGACAGGGCGATAGATACGCAGTATTTT
CDR3: CASTHPSRDRAIDTQYF

D: -
V: TRBV5-1
size: -
J: TRBJ2-6
length: 15
DNA: TGCGCCAGCAGCTATCGGACAGCTGGGGCCAACGTCCTGACTTTC
CDR3: CASSYRTAGANVLTF

D: -
V: TRBV5-1
size: -
J: TRBJ2-7
length: 15
DNA: TGCGCCAGCAGCTTGGCCAGGACAGACTCCTACGAGCAGTACTTC
CDR3: CASSLARTDSYEQYF

D: -
V: TRBV7-2
size: -
J: TRBJ1-1
length: 16
DNA: TGTGCCAGCAGCCTACTTCGCGGGGGTTCGAACACTGAAGCTTTCTTT
CDR3: CASSLLRGGSNTEAFF

D: TRBD1
V: TRBV27
size: -
J: TRBJ2-7
length: 14
DNA: TGTGCCAGCGGCCGGGACAGGGCGATTTTCGAGCAGTACTTC
CDR3: CASGRDRAIFEQYF

D: -
V: TRBV7-9
size: -
J: TRBJ2-7
length: 16
DNA: TGTGCCAGCGGACGAACTCGTGGGGGGAGCTCCTACGAGCAGTACTTC
CDR3: CASGRTRGGSSYEQYF

D: -
V: TRBV5-6
size: many
J: TRBJ1-6
length: 14
DNA: TGTGCCAGCAGCCTAGGGGGGTTGGATTCACCCCTCCACTTT
CDR3: CASSLGGLDSPLHF

D: TRBD1
V: TRBV27
size: -
J: TRBJ1-2
length: 13
DNA: TGTGCCAGCAGTTTAGGGACAGGGCCTTCCTACACCTTC
CDR3: CASSLGTGPSYTF

D: -
V: TRBV7-2
size: few
J: TRBJ1-1
length: 12
DNA: TGTGCCAGCGTGAGTAACCGCCCTGAAGCTTTCTTT
CDR3: CASVSNRPEAFF

D: -
V: TRBV19
size: few
J: TRBJ2-3
length: 13
DNA: TGTGCCAGTAAGCATAGCGGTACAGATACGCAGTATTTT
CDR3: CASKHSGTDTQYF

D: TRBD2
V: TRBV2
size: few
J: TRBJ2-1
length: 15
DNA: TGTGCCAGCAGCGGACTAGCGGGGGGAGACAATGAGCAGTTCTTC
CDR3: CASSGLAGGDNEQFF

D: -
V: TRBV6-5
size: few
J: TRBJ1-1
length: 14
DNA: TGTGCCAGCAGTTACCAAGGCACTTTGACTGAAGCTTTCTTT
CDR3: CASSYQGTLTEAFF

D: -
V: TRBV5-6
size: few
J: TRBJ1-1
length: 13
DNA: TGTGCCAGCAGCTTTACAGTGAACACTGAAGCTTTCTTT
CDR3: CASSFTVNTEAFF

D: -
V: TRBV9
size: -
J: TRBJ1-3
length: 14
DNA: TGTGCCAGCAGTTTCGGTCCTTCTGGAAACACCATATATTTT
CDR3: CASSFGPSGNTIYF

D: -
V: TRBV5-1
size: -
J: TRBJ2-5
length: 13
DNA: TGCGCCAGCAGCTTTTTTTCCCAAGAGACCCAGTACTTC
CDR3: CASSFFSQETQYF

D: -
V: TRBV6-6
size: -
J: TRBJ1-1
length: 13
DNA: TGTGCCAGCAGCCTGGTCCAGAACACTGAAGCTTTCTTT
CDR3: CASSLVQNTEAFF